The present T cell receptor (beta chain) was sequenced within a study of blood T cell repertoires in COVID-19. Study summary: Acute-phase and convalescent COVID-19 samples originated in the United States, Italy and Spain. The cDNA or gDNA used as material had been derived from T cells, B-cell-depleted T cells, or PBMCs.

The CDR3 loop spans 18 amino acids. CDR1 SGHTA and CDR2 FQGNSA come from the germline V gene. V was trimmed by 1 base and J by 2 bases, leaving 21 bases between them. Original handling: Reference gene primer amplification in the assay estimated nucleated cell counts. The table came from immunoSEQ multiplex PCR; TCRdb's copy has only in-frame clones and leaves some out. V, J and clone size derive from that table, while D and trimming were established from the DNA sequence. The repertoire holds approximately 100,000 clones, with about 84% as singletons. This chain links TRBV7-2 with TRBJ2-7, with D possibly being TRBD1 (5 bases). Sequenced input: peripheral blood. This receptor was identified in a woman between 55 and 75 years old with acute or convalescent COVID-19. The CDR3 DNA is TGTGCCAGCAGCTTAGAGGGGATTAGACGGCCCTGGCCCTACGAGCAGTACTTC. Its translation: CASSLEGIRRPWPYEQYF.